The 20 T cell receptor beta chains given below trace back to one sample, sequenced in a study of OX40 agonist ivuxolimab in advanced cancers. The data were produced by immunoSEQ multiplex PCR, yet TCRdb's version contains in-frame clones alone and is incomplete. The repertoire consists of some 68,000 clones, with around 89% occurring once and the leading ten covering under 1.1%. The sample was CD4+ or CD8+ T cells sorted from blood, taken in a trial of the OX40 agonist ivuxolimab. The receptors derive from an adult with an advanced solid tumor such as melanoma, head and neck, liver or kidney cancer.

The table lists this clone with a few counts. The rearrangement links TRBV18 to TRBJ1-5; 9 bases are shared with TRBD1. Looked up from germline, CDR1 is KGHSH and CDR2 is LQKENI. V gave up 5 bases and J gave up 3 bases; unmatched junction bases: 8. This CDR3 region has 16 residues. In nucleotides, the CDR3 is TGTGCCAGCTCAGCATGGGACAGGGCAAACAATCAGCCCCAGCATTTT. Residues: CASSAWDRANNQPQHF. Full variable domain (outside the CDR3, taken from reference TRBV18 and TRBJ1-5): NAGVMQNPRHLVRRRGQEARLRCSPMKGHSHVYWYRQLPEEGLKFMVYLQKENIIDESGMPKERFSAEFPKEGPSILRIQQVVRGDSAAYFCASSAWDRANNQPQHFGDGTRLSIL.

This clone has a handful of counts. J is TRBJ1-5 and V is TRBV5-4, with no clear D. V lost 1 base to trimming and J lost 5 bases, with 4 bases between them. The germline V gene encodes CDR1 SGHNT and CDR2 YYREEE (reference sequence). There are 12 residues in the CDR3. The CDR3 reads CASSLPDQPQHF. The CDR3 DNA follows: TGTGCCAGCAGCTTGCCTGATCAGCCCCAGCATTTT.

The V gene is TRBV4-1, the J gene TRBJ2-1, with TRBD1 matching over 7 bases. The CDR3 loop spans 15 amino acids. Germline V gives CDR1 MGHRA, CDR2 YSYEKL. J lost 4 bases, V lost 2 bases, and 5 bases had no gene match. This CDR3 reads CASSQPTGLYNEQFF. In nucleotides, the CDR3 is TGCGCCAGCAGCCAACCGACAGGGTTGTACAATGAGCAGTTCTTC.

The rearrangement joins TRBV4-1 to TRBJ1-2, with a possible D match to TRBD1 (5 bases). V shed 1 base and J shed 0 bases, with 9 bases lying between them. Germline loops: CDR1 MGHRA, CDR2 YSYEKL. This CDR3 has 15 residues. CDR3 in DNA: TGCGCCAGCAGCCAAGCGGGGACGCCTAACTATGGCTACACCTTC. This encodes CASSQAGTPNYGYTF.

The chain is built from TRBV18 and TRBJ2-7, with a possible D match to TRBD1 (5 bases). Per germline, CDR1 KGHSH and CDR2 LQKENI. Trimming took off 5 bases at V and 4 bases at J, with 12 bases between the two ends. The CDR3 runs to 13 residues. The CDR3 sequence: CASSSGHGYEQYF. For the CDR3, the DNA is TGTGCCAGCTCATCAGGACACGGATACGAGCAGTACTTC.

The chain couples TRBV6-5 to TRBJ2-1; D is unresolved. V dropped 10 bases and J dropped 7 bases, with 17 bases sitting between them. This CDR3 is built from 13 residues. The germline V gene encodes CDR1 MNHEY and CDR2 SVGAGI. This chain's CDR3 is CATRGRDRNEQFF. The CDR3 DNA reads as TGTGCCACCCGCGGAAGGGATCGAAATGAGCAGTTCTTC.

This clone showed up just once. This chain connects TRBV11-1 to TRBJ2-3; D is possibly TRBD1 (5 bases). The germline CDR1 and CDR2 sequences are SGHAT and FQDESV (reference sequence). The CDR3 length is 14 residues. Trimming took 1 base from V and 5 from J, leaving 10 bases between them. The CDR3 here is CASSLGSGQDTQYF. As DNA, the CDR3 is TGTGCCAGCAGCTTAGGGTCAGGACAAGATACGCAGTATTTT.

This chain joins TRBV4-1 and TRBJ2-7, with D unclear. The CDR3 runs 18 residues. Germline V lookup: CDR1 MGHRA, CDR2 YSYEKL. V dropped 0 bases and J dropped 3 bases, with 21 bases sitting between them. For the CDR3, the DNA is TGCGCCAGCAGCCAAGATCAAGGGTTGGCGGCCGTTAACTACGAGCAGTACTTC. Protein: CASSQDQGLAAVNYEQYF.

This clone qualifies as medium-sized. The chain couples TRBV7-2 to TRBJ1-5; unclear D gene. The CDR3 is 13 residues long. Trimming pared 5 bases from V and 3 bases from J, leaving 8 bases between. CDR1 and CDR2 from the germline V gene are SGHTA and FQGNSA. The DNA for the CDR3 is TGTGCCAGCAGCGCAAGTTTCAATCAGCCCCAGCATTTT. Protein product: CASSASFNQPQHF.

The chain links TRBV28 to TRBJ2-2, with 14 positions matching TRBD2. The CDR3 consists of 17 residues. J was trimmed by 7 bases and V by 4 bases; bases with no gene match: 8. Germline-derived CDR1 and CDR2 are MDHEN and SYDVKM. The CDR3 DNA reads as TGTGCCAGCAGTTCCGAGACTAGCGGGAGGGGAGGCGGGGAGCTGTTTTTT. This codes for CASSSETSGRGGGELFF. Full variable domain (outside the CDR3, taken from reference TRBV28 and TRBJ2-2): DVKVTQSSRYLVKRTGEKVFLECVQDMDHENMFWYRQDPGLGLRLIYFSYDVKMKEKGDIPEGYSVSREKKERFSLILESASTNQTSMYLCASSSETSGRGGGELFFGEGSRLTVL.

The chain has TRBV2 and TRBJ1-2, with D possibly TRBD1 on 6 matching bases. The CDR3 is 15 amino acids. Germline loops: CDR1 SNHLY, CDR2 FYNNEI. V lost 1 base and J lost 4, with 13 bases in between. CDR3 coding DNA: TGTGCCAGCAGTGAAGGGGCAGGGGCCGCCTATGGCTACACCTTC. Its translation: CASSEGAGAAYGYTF.

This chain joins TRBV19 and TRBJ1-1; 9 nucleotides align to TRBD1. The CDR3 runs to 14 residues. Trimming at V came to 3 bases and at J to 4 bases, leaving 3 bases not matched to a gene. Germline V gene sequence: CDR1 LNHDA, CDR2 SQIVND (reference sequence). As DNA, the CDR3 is TGTGCCAGTAGTATGACAGGGGGAAGCACTGAAGCTTTCTTT. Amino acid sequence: CASSMTGGSTEAFF.

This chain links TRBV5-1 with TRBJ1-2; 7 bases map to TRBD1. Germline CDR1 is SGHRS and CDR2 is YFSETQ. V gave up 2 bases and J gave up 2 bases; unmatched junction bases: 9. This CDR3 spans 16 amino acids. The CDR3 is CASSLSPDRVNYGYTF. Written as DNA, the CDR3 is TGCGCCAGCAGCTTATCGCCTGACAGGGTGAACTATGGCTACACCTTC.

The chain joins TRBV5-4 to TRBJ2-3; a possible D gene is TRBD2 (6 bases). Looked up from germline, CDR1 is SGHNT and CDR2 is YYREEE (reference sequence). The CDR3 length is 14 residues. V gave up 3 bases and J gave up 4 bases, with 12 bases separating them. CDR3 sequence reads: CASSWGTGADTQYF. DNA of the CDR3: TGTGCCAGCAGCTGGGGGACGGGGGCAGATACGCAGTATTTT.

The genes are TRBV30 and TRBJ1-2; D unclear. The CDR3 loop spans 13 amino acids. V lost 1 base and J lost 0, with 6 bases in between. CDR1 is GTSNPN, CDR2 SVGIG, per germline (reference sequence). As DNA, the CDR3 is TGTGCCTGGAGTGACCAGGCTAACTATGGCTACACCTTC. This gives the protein CAWSDQANYGYTF.

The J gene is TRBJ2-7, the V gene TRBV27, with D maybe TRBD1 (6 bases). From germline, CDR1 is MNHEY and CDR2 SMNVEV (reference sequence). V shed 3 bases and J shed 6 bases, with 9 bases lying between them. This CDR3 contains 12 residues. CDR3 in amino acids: CASSFQGSEQYF. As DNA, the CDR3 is TGTGCCAGCAGTTTTCAGGGGAGCGAGCAGTACTTC.

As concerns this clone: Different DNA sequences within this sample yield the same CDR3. In nucleotides, the CDR3 is TGTGCCAGCAGCTCGAGGACTAGCGGGGGACGACGCACAGATACGCAGTATTTT. Its translation: CASSSRTSGGRRTDTQYF. This rearrangement joins TRBV5-6 to TRBJ2-3, with 13 bases fitting TRBD2. CDR1 and CDR2 from the germline V gene are SGHDT and YYEEEE. V shed 3 bases and J 1 base; nucleotides not matched to a gene: 8. The CDR3 sequence is 18 residues long.

The CDR3 DNA reads TGTGCCAGCAGCTTTGGACTCCTCCTGTACAATGAGCAGTTCTTC. This gives the protein CASSFGLLLYNEQFF. The J gene is TRBJ2-1, the V gene TRBV11-2, with a tentative D call TRBD2 (5 bases). CDR1 SGHAT and CDR2 FQNNGV come from the germline V gene. Trimming stripped 3 bases from V and 4 bases from J, with 13 bases between. This CDR3 spans 15 amino acids.

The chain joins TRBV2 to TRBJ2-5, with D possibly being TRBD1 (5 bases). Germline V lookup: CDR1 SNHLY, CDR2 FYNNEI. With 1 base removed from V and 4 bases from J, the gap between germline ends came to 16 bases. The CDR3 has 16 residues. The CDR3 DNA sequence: TGTGCCAGCAGTGAAGGGCCTAGGACACTCAGAGAGACCCAGTACTTC. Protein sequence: CASSEGPRTLRETQYF.

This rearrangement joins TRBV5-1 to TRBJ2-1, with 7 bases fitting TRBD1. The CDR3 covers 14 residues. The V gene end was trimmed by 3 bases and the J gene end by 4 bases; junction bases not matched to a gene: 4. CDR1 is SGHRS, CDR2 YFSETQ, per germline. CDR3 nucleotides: TGCGCCAGCAGCTCGGGACAGCCTTACAATGAGCAGTTCTTC. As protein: CASSSGQPYNEQFF.